The 7 T cell receptor beta chains reported below all come from one sample, sequenced in a study of cytomegalovirus exposure and HLA in healthy donors. This PCR relied on a set of 60 Vbeta primers and 13 Jbeta primers. Sequencing used immunoSEQ multiplex PCR; TCRdb keeps in-frame clones, though not all of them. The table includes more than 90,000 clones, about 81% detected once. Sequenced material: PBMCs. The receptors were sampled from a woman aged 40-49 years in good health and CMV-seropositive.

The chain recombines TRBV5-6 with TRBJ2-7; maybe TRBD1 (5 bases). This CDR3 is 14 amino acids long. Trimming removed 4 bases from V and 2 bases from J, with 13 bases in between. Per the germline V gene, CDR1 is SGHDT and CDR2 is YYEEEE. The CDR3 DNA reads as TGTGCCAGCAGCACCGACAGAAAGCCCTACGAGCAGTACTTC. Translation gives CASSTDRKPYEQYF. Using reference TRBV5-6 and TRBJ2-7 for the parts outside the CDR3, the full variable domain is DAGVTQSPTHLIKTRGQQVTLRCSPKSGHDTVSWYQQALGQGPQFIFQYYEEEERQRGNFPDRFSGHQFPNYSSELNVNALLLGDSALYLCASSTDRKPYEQYFGPGTRLTVT.

This clone was seen more than once but under ten times. This sequence joins TRBV9 and TRBJ2-1, with 7 positions matching TRBD2. Germline V gene sequence: CDR1 SGDLS, CDR2 YYNGEE. The junction had 10 bases not matched to a gene; V was cut back by 0 bases and J by 10 bases. The CDR3 length is 15 residues. The CDR3 DNA sequence: TGTGCCAGCAGCGTAGCTGGCCTCCCCGGGGGGGAGCAGTTCTTC. Protein: CASSVAGLPGGEQFF.

J is TRBJ2-6 and V is TRBV5-4, with a tentative D call TRBD2 (6 bases). Germline V gene sequence: CDR1 SGHNT, CDR2 YYREEE (reference sequence). CDR3 length: 16 amino acids. The V gene lost 4 bases and the J gene lost 2 bases, with 13 bases spanning the gap. CDR3 region: CASSPKWGAGANVLTF. The CDR3 DNA reads TGTGCCAGCAGCCCAAAGTGGGGGGCTGGGGCCAACGTCCTGACTTTC.

The chain recombines TRBV7-3 with TRBJ2-5; TRBD2 aligns across 7 bases. The CDR3 extends over 15 amino acids. V trimming: 5 bases; J trimming: 2 bases; junction bases outside the gene matches: 8. Germline CDR1 and CDR2: SGHTA and FQGTGA. For the CDR3, the DNA is TGTGCCAGCAGCGTAAGCGGGAACGTTCAAGAGACCCAGTACTTC. This encodes CASSVSGNVQETQYF.

This clone was counted only a few times. The CDR3 DNA sequence: TGTGCCAGCAGCCAATCCCTTGGAGCGAACTACGAGCAGTACTTC. Translated: CASSQSLGANYEQYF. V gene TRBV4-2 combines with J gene TRBJ2-7, with no clear D. V was cut by 2 bases and J by 3 bases, with 14 bases left in between. This CDR3 contains 15 residues. CDR1 LGHNA and CDR2 YNFKEQ come from the germline V gene.

Comments on this clone: Compared with germline, one end of the junction differs, possibly owing to a read error. The chain carries TRBV7-9 and TRBJ1-2; 7 bases agree with TRBD1. The CDR3 extends over 16 amino acids. The V gene's germline CDR1 is SEHNR and CDR2 FQNEAQ (reference sequence). The DNA for the CDR3 is TGTTCCAGCAGCCCCCACCCGACAGGGAGGAGCGATGGCTACACCTTC. Encoded protein: CSSSPHPTGRSDGYTF.

The gene calls are TRBV6-5 and TRBJ1-5; no clear D. Germline CDR1 and CDR2: MNHEY and SVGAGI. Deletions cut 4 bases from V and 0 bases from J, with 7 bases between. The CDR3 has 14 amino acids. The CDR3 region has the DNA TGTGCCAGCAGTTCATCAGATAGCAATCAGCCCCAGCATTTT. Translation gives CASSSSDSNQPQHF.